This T cell receptor (beta chain) was captured by sequencing in a study of blood T cell repertoires in COVID-19. Across the study: Italy, Spain and the United States were the sources of the convalescent and acute COVID-19 samples. T cells, B-cell-depleted T cells, or PBMCs provided the cDNA or gDNA that served as material.

This CDR3 spans 13 amino acids. CDR1 and CDR2 (germline): GTSNPN, SVGIG (reference sequence). Trimming stripped 6 bases from V and 6 bases from J, with 17 bases between. TCRdb keeps only in-frame clones here, not all; method: immunoSEQ multiplex PCR. Counted here are fewer than 150,000 clones, over 80% occurring once; the ten biggest clones make up 25% to 35%. Sequences were obtained from peripheral blood. This receptor was taken from a woman in her 70s with acute or convalescent COVID-19. The V and J genes are TRBV30 and TRBJ1-1, with D possibly matching TRBD1 (6 bases). CDR3 DNA: TGTGCCTGCCACAGGGCCGGTACATCTGAAGCTTTCTTT. This codes for CACHRAGTSEAFF.